This TCR beta chain stems from a study of cytomegalovirus exposure and HLA in healthy donors. Study background: Within an early data release were about 85 million unique TCRs drawn from HLA-typed donors.

13 Jbeta primers and 60 Vbeta primers were used for the PCR. Clones were sequenced by immunoSEQ multiplex PCR, and TCRdb holds only the in-frame ones, with some missing. Of 110,000 to 150,000 clones listed, 75% were seen once; the top ten hold around 7%. The donors were healthy bone marrow donors. This CDR3 contains 13 residues. Trimming removed 0 bases from V and 5 bases from J, with 8 bases in between. Germline values: CDR1 GTSNPN, CDR2 SVGIG (reference sequence). With regard to this clone: As yet, its antigen is unknown. Distinct nucleotide sequences in the sample also encode this CDR3.

Findings and limits, study-wide: The study found most TCR sequences rare, yet found some public TCRs in many donors. Some V segments (TRBV6-2 and TRBV6-3 among them) were excluded as indistinguishable.

The source is a man aged 25 to 45 in good health and CMV-seronegative. This chain joins TRBV30 and TRBJ1-3; D not certain. Sequenced: PBMCs. The CDR3 region has the DNA TGTGCCTGGAGTGTAAACGGGAGAAACACCATATATTTT. As protein: CAWSVNGRNTIYF. Full variable domain (outside the CDR3, taken from reference TRBV30 and TRBJ1-3): SQTIHQWPATLVQPVGSPLSLECTVEGTSNPNLYWYRQAAGRGLQLLFYSVGIGQISSEVPQNLSASRPQDRQFILSSKKLLLSDSGFYLCAWSVNGRNTIYFGEGSWLTVV.